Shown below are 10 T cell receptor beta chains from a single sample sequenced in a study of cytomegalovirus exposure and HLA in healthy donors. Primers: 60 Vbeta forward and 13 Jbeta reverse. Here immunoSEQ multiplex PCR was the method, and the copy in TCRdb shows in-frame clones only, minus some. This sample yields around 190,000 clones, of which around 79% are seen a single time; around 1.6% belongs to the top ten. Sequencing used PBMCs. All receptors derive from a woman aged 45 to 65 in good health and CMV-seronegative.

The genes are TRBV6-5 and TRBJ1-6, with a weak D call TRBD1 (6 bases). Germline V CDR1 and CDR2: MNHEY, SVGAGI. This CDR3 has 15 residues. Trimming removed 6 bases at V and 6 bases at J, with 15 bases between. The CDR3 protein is CASSLRGGPNSPLHF. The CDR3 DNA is TGTGCCAGCAGCCTCCGGGGGGGGCCTAATTCACCCCTCCACTTT.

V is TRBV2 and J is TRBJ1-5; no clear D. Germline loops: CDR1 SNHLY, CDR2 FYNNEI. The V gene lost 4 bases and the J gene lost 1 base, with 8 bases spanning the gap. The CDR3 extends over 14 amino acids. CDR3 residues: CASSVPGSNQPQHF. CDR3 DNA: TGTGCCAGCAGTGTTCCCGGGAGCAATCAGCCCCAGCATTTT.

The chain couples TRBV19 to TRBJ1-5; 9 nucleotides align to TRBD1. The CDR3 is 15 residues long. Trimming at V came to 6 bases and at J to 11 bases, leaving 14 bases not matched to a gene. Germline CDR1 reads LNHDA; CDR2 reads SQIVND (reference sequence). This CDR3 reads CASRTMTGGTSAQHF. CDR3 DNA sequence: TGTGCCAGTAGAACTATGACAGGGGGGACGTCAGCCCAGCATTTT. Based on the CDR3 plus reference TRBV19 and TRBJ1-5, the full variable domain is DGGITQSPKYLFRKEGQNVTLSCEQNLNHDAMYWYRQDPGQGLRLIYYSQIVNDFQKGDIAEGYSVSREKKESFPLTVTSAQKNPTAFYLCASRTMTGGTSAQHFGDGTRLSIL.

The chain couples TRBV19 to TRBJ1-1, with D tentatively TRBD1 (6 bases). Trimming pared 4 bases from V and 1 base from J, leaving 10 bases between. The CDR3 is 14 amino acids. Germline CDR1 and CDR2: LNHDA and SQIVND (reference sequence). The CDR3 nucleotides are TGTGCCAGTAGTACAAGGACAGCGAACACTGAAGCTTTCTTT. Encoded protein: CASSTRTANTEAFF. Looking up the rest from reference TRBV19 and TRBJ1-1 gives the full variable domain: DGGITQSPKYLFRKEGQNVTLSCEQNLNHDAMYWYRQDPGQGLRLIYYSQIVNDFQKGDIAEGYSVSREKKESFPLTVTSAQKNPTAFYLCASSTRTANTEAFFGQGTRLTVV.

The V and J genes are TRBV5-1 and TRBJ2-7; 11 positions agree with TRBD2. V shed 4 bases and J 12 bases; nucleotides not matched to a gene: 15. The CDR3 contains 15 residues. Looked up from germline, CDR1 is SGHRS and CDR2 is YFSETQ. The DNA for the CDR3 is TGCGCCAGCAGCGCAATAGCGGGAGGGCCAGAGAAGCCGTACTTC. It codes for CASSAIAGGPEKPYF.

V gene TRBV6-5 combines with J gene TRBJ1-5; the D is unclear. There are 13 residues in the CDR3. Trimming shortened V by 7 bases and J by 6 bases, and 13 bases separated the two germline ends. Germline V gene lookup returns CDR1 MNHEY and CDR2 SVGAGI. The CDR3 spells CASKLLLSQPQHF. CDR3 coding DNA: TGTGCCAGCAAACTACTATTGAGTCAGCCCCAGCATTTT.

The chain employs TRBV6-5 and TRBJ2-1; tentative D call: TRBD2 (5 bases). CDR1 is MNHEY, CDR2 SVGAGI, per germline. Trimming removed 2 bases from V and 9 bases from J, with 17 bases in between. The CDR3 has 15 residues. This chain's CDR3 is CASSYEGSYRGEQFF. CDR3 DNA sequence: TGTGCCAGCAGTTACGAGGGATCCTATCGGGGTGAGCAGTTCTTC.

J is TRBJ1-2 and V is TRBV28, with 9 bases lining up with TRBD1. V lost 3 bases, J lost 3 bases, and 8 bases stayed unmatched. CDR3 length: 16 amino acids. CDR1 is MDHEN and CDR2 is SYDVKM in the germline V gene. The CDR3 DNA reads TGTGCCAGCAGTTTGATGGGGGGACAGGGCGACTATGGCTACACCTTC. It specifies CASSLMGGQGDYGYTF.

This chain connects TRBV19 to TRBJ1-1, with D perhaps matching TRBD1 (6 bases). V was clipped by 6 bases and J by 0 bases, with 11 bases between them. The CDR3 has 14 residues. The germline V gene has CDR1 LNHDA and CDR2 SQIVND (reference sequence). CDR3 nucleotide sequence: TGTGCCAGTAGCTTTGGACAGTTGAACACTGAAGCTTTCTTT. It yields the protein CASSFGQLNTEAFF.

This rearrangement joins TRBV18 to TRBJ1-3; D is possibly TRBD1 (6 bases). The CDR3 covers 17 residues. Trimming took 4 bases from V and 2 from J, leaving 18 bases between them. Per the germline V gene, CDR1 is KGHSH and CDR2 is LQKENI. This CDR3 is CASSQEQGSGPGNTIYF. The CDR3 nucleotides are TGTGCCAGCTCACAAGAACAGGGCTCTGGGCCTGGAAACACCATATATTTT.